Listed here are 27 T cell receptor beta chains from one sample, sequenced in a study of cytomegalovirus exposure and HLA in healthy donors. The primer mix had 60 Vbeta and 13 Jbeta primers. The repertoire was sequenced with immunoSEQ multiplex PCR; TCRdb's copy has only in-frame clones and lacks some. The top ten hold 2.3% of the sample, which has about 88,000 clones, about nine tenths seen once. Sequences were obtained from PBMCs. These receptors were taken from a young man in good health and CMV-seronegative.

The CDR3 loop reads CASSQDQGGAEQYF. CDR3 nucleotides: TGCGCCAGCAGCCAAGACCAGGGGGGAGCCGAGCAGTACTTC. The chain has TRBV4-3 and TRBJ2-7; D might be TRBD1 (7 bases). The CDR3 is 14 residues long. Germline values: CDR1 LGHNA, CDR2 YSLEER. V was trimmed by 0 bases and J by 6 bases, leaving 12 bases between them.

This chain uses TRBV5-1 with TRBJ2-2, with D unclear. The CDR3 sequence is 13 residues long. Deletions cut 4 bases from V and 7 bases from J, with 11 bases between. Germline CDR1 SGHRS, CDR2 YFSETQ. The CDR3 spells CASSLNTLGELFF. CDR3 nucleotide sequence: TGCGCCAGCAGCCTCAACACGCTCGGGGAGCTGTTTTTT.

V and J are TRBV11-2 and TRBJ2-2; 7 positions agree with TRBD2. The CDR3 runs to 15 residues. The V gene end was trimmed by 4 bases and the J gene end by 6 bases; junction bases not matched to a gene: 8. Germline V CDR1 and CDR2: SGHAT, FQNNGV. CDR3 bases: TGTGCCAGCAGCTCAGGCGGGAGCGGGGCCGGGGAGCTGTTTTTT. This translates into CASSSGGSGAGELFF.

The CDR3 DNA reads as TGTGCCAGCAGCCAGGGACTGGCGAACACCGGGGAGCTGTTTTTT. It specifies CASSQGLANTGELFF. The J gene is TRBJ2-2, the V gene TRBV9; D possibly corresponds to TRBD2 (6 bases). This CDR3 spans 15 amino acids. Germline V gene lookup returns CDR1 SGDLS and CDR2 YYNGEE. Trimming pared 4 bases from V and 0 bases from J, leaving 10 bases between.

This chain connects TRBV12-5 to TRBJ2-3; TRBD2 agrees at 7 bases. V was pared by 4 bases and J by 4 bases, with 5 bases of the junction left unmatched. The germline V gene encodes CDR1 LGHNT and CDR2 FRNRAP. This CDR3 spans 14 amino acids. The CDR3 sequence: CASGSGGPADTQYF. CDR3 DNA: TGTGCTAGTGGTTCGGGAGGACCCGCAGATACGCAGTATTTT.

The chain carries TRBV11-2 and TRBJ2-7, with a possible D match to TRBD1 (5 bases). CDR3 length: 14 amino acids. From germline, CDR1 is SGHAT and CDR2 FQNNGV. Trimming removed 5 bases at V and 5 bases at J, with 16 bases between. The DNA for the CDR3 is TGTGCCAGCAGCCCCCGACCAGGGCTTCACGAGCAGTACTTC. This gives the protein CASSPRPGLHEQYF.

This chain uses TRBV14 with TRBJ2-3, with TRBD2 identical over 10 bases. The CDR3 totals 14 residues. Germline assignment: CDR1 SGHDN and CDR2 FVKESK. J lost 5 bases, V lost 4 bases, and 3 bases had no gene match. This chain's CDR3 is CASSPRLAGDTQYF. The CDR3 nucleotides read TGTGCCAGCAGCCCCAGACTAGCGGGAGATACGCAGTATTTT.

This clone showed up just a few times. V and J are TRBV28 and TRBJ2-7, with 7 bases identical to TRBD1. CDR3 size: 11 residues. V lost 6 bases, J lost 6 bases, and 2 bases stayed unmatched. The V gene's germline CDR1 is MDHEN and CDR2 SYDVKM. CDR3 residues: CASRRGREQYF. The CDR3 region has the DNA TGTGCCAGCAGAAGGGGGCGCGAGCAGTACTTC.

This clone was seen only once. Other DNA sequences in this specimen translate into the identical CDR3. This chain links TRBV5-4 with TRBJ2-7; 8 bases match TRBD1. This CDR3 comprises 15 residues. Germline CDR1 reads SGHNT; CDR2 reads YYREEE (reference sequence). Germline trimming cut 0 bases from V and 5 bases from J; bases unmatched to any gene: 7. The CDR3 loop is CASSLAGTGVHEQYF. In nucleotides, the CDR3 is TGTGCCAGCAGCTTGGCAGGGACAGGAGTACACGAGCAGTACTTC.

This CDR3 is CASNTYEQYF. CDR3 coding DNA: TGTGCCAGCAATACCTACGAGCAGTACTTC. The chain joins TRBV2 to TRBJ2-7, with no clear D. The ends were cut back, 7 bases at V and 2 bases at J, with 3 bases in the middle. The CDR3 is 10 residues long. Per germline, CDR1 SNHLY and CDR2 FYNNEI.

This clone turned up a few times. The chain links TRBV7-2 to TRBJ1-1, with 10 bases fitting TRBD1. This CDR3 has 15 amino acids. J gave up 5 bases and V 5 bases, and 8 bases lay outside the gene matches. Germline CDR1 reads SGHTA; CDR2 reads FQGNSA. The DNA for the CDR3 is TGTGCCAGCAGCCTGACAGGGGGCGATGGGACTGAAGCTTTCTTT. This encodes CASSLTGGDGTEAFF.

V is TRBV12-5 and J is TRBJ2-3, with unresolved D. Trimming removed 6 bases from V and 2 bases from J, with 9 bases in between. CDR3 size: 13 residues. CDR1 and CDR2 from the germline V gene are LGHNT and FRNRAP. CDR3 in amino acids: CASGNYLTDTQYF. CDR3 nucleotide sequence: TGTGCTAGTGGCAACTACCTCACAGATACGCAGTATTTT.

This chain joins TRBV5-4 and TRBJ1-1; tentatively, D is TRBD1 (5 bases). V was trimmed by 3 bases and J by 1 base, leaving 7 bases between them. Per the germline V gene, CDR1 is SGHNT and CDR2 is YYREEE (reference sequence). The CDR3 extends over 13 amino acids. DNA for the CDR3: TGTGCCAGCAGCTCCGGACAGAACACTGAAGCTTTCTTT. Translating it yields CASSSGQNTEAFF.

The genes are TRBV5-6 and TRBJ2-5; 7 nucleotides match TRBD2. The J call could be wrong; TRBJ2-7 is a better fit for the DNA end. The CDR3 has 14 residues. CDR1 SGHDT and CDR2 YYEEEE come from the germline V gene. CDR3 bases: TGTGCCAGCAGCCCGGGGGGAGGGTTCTACGAGCAGTACTTC. Translating it yields CASSPGGGFYEQYF.

Here the CDR3 reads CASSSDRGFKETQYF. The CDR3 DNA sequence: TGTGCCAGCAGTTCGGACAGGGGGTTTAAAGAGACCCAGTACTTC. The chain carries TRBV28 and TRBJ2-5, with TRBD1 matching 10 bases. The CDR3 loop spans 15 amino acids. The V and J ends lost 4 bases and 3 bases, in that order; junction bases with no gene match: 5. In germline, CDR1 is MDHEN, CDR2 SYDVKM.

The rearrangement links TRBV5-1 to TRBJ2-7; maybe TRBD1 (6 bases). Trimming cost V 4 bases and J 0 bases, with 14 bases left between them. Looked up from germline, CDR1 is SGHRS and CDR2 is YFSETQ. The CDR3 sequence is 15 residues long. The CDR3 sequence: CASSPNTGSSYEQYF. As DNA, the CDR3 is TGCGCCAGCAGCCCGAATACAGGGAGCTCCTACGAGCAGTACTTC. The full variable domain, completed using reference TRBV5-1 and TRBJ2-7, is KAGVTQTPRYLIKTRGQQVTLSCSPISGHRSVSWYQQTPGQGLQFLFEYFSETQRNKGNFPGRFSGRQFSNSRSEMNVSTLELGDSALYLCASSPNTGSSYEQYFGPGTRLTVT.

The chain employs TRBV5-5 and TRBJ2-7; TRBD2 is a possible D gene (5 bases). CDR3 length: 13 amino acids. V was cut by 1 base and J by 1 base, with 6 bases left in between. Germline-derived CDR1 and CDR2 are SGHKS and YYEKEE (reference sequence). The CDR3 reads CASSLRLSYEQYF. The CDR3 DNA reads as TGTGCCAGCAGCTTGAGACTATCCTACGAGCAGTACTTC.

The chain carries TRBV2 and TRBJ1-3; possible D gene TRBD1, 6 bases. Trimming stripped 2 bases from V and 0 bases from J, with 8 bases between. The CDR3 is made up of 15 amino acids. Germline V lookup: CDR1 SNHLY, CDR2 FYNNEI. DNA for the CDR3: TGTGCCAGCAGTGAACAGGGGATCTCTGGAAACACCATATATTTT. The encoded protein is CASSEQGISGNTIYF.

The chain couples TRBV9 to TRBJ2-7; D is perhaps TRBD2 (5 bases). Germline V CDR1 and CDR2: SGDLS, YYNGEE. V was cut by 4 bases and J by 6 bases, with 14 bases left in between. This CDR3 region has 13 residues. The CDR3 DNA reads TGTGCCAGCAGCCCCCGGGGTCTGTCCGAGCAGTACTTC. Encoded protein: CASSPRGLSEQYF.

The chain uses TRBV11-2 and TRBJ2-3; possible D gene TRBD1, 6 bases. V was cut by 5 bases and J by 2 bases, with 11 bases left in between. CDR3 length: 14 amino acids. Germline loops: CDR1 SGHAT, CDR2 FQNNGV. CDR3 region: CASSKGDHTDTQYF. The CDR3 DNA follows: TGTGCCAGCAGCAAGGGGGACCACACAGATACGCAGTATTTT.

In its sample, this clone was seen a few times. One junction end disagrees with the germline gene, perhaps due to a read error. The chain links TRBV6-5 to TRBJ2-7, with TRBD2 as a possible D gene (6 bases). Germline CDR1 reads MNHEY; CDR2 reads SVGAGI. This CDR3 spans 14 amino acids. CDR3 in amino acids: CASSYGGKPYEHYF. DNA for the CDR3: TGTGCCAGCAGTTACGGGGGGAAACCCTACGAGCATTACTTC.

The genes are TRBV5-1 and TRBJ2-7, with 7 nucleotides matching TRBD1. The CDR3 runs to 14 residues. With 0 bases clipped from V and 6 bases from J, the junction kept 6 bases outside the gene matches. CDR1 and CDR2 (germline): SGHRS, YFSETQ. In nucleotides, the CDR3 is TGCGCCAGCAGCTTGGGACAGGGCTTATTCGAGCAGTACTTC. Protein sequence: CASSLGQGLFEQYF.

This chain joins TRBV4-2 and TRBJ1-1; possible D gene TRBD1, 5 bases. Trimming shortened V by 0 bases and J by 3 bases, and 11 bases separated the two germline ends. The CDR3 extends over 15 amino acids. Germline V gives CDR1 LGHNA, CDR2 YNFKEQ. The DNA for the CDR3 is TGTGCCAGCAGCCAAGATACGGGGGGGTACACTGAAGCTTTCTTT. It is translated as CASSQDTGGYTEAFF.

The rearrangement joins TRBV2 to TRBJ1-5; tentative D call: TRBD1 (5 bases). The CDR3 length is 15 residues. Germline CDR1 reads SNHLY; CDR2 reads FYNNEI. The V end was cut by 5 bases, the J end by 0 bases, with 11 bases between. CDR3 DNA sequence: TGTGCCAGCAGTCGAACGGGACTTAGCAATCAGCCCCAGCATTTT. It yields the protein CASSRTGLSNQPQHF.

The J gene is TRBJ2-1, the V gene TRBV4-1; 10 nucleotides line up with TRBD1. After removal of 0 bases from V and 9 bases from J, the junction contained 5 bases not matched to a gene. Germline V CDR1 and CDR2: MGHRA, YSYEKL. The CDR3 loop spans 15 amino acids. In nucleotides, the CDR3 is TGCGCCAGCAGCCAAGAGGGACAGGGGATCGGTGAGCAGTTCTTC. Its protein is CASSQEGQGIGEQFF.

In nucleotides, the CDR3 is TGTGCCACCAGCGTACGGGGGGGCCGGGCAGATACGCAGTATTTT. Residues: CATSVRGGRADTQYF. This chain joins TRBV15 and TRBJ2-3; TRBD2 aligns across 8 bases. Trimming took 5 bases from V and 4 from J; bases not matched to a gene: 8. Germline values: CDR1 LNHNV, CDR2 YYDKDF (reference sequence). The CDR3 is 15 amino acids. Full variable domain (outside the CDR3, taken from reference TRBV15 and TRBJ2-3): DAMVIQNPRYQVTQFGKPVTLSCSQTLNHNVMYWYQQKSSQAPKLLFHYYDKDFNNEADTPDNFQSRRPNTSFCFLDIRSPGLGDTAMYLCATSVRGGRADTQYFGPGTRLTVL.

The chain employs TRBV18 and TRBJ2-3; maybe TRBD2 (6 bases). The CDR3 has 15 amino acids. Germline V gene data show CDR1 as KGHSH and CDR2 as LQKENI. The V gene lost 0 bases and the J gene lost 5 bases, with 12 bases spanning the gap. For the CDR3, the DNA is TGTGCCAGCTCACCACCGGTTGGGCGGGAAGATACGCAGTATTTT. It translates to CASSPPVGREDTQYF.